This entry is about one T cell receptor beta chain. Antigen specificity is unknown. The data derive from a study of T cell repertoires in cytomegalovirus infection. The wider study: Epitope selection comprised recently identified HLA-C-restricted CMV epitopes and well-studied HLA-B-restricted CMV epitopes.

From the reads, TCRdb called clonotypes with MiXCR, one entry per CDR3 protein. This table holds 100,000 to 150,000 distinct CDR3 sequences, 32% found once. This clonotype was obtained from a human donor in good health (CMV status not recorded). Some clones in this sample may be carry-over from other donors' samples. Sequences were derived from CD8+ T cells from cultured PBMCs, sampled from culture after CMV antigen stimulation.

The CDR3 protein is CASSFTPLAGAYTGELFF. As DNA, the CDR3 is TGTGCCAGCAGCTTTACCCCTCTAGCGGGGGCTTACACCGGGGAGCTGTTTTTT. The chain links TRBV7-8 to TRBJ2-2, with TRBD2 matching 10 bases. Germline V gene sequence: CDR1 SGHVS, CDR2 FQNEAQ. After removal of 3 bases from V and 3 bases from J, the junction contained 10 bases not matched to a gene. The CDR3 covers 18 residues.